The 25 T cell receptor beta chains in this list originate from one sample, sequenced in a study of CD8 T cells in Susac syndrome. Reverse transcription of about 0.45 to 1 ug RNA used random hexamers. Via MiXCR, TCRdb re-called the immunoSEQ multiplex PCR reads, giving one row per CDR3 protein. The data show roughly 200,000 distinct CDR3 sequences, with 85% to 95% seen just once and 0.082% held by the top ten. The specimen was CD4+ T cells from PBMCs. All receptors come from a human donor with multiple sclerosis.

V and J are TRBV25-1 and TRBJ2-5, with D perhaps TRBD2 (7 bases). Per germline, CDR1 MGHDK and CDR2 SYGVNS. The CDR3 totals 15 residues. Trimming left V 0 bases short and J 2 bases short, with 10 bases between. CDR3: CASSEYRGAQETQYF. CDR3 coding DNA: TGTGCCAGCAGTGAATATCGGGGGGCGCAAGAGACCCAGTACTTC.

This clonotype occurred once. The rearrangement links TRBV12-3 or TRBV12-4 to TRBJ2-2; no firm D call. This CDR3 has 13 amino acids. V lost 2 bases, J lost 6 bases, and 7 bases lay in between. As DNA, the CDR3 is TGTGCCAGCAGTTTACTTCCGGCCGGGGAGCTGTTTTTT. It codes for CASSLLPAGELFF.

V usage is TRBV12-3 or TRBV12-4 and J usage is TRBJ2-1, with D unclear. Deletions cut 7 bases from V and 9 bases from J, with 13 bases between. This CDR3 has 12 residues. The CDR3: CASTNAPSEQFF. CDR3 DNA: TGTGCCAGCACCAACGCCCCCTCTGAGCAGTTCTTC.

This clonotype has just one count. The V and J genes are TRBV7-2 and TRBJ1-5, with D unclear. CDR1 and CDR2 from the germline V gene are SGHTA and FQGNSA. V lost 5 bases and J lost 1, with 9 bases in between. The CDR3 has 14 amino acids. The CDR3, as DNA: TGTGCCAGCAGCCCCCGACCCAGCAATCAGCCCCAGCATTTT. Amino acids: CASSPRPSNQPQHF.

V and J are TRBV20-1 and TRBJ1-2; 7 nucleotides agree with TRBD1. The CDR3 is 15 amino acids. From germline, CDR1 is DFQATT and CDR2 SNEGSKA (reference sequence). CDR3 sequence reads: CVVWDSKTPNYGYTF. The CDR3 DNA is TGCGTCGTTTGGGACAGCAAAACCCCTAACTATGGCTACACCTTC.

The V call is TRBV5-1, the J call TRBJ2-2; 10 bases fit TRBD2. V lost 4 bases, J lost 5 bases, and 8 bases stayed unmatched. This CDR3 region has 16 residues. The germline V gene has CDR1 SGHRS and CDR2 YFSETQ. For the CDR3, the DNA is TGCGCCAGCAGCGTGAGCGGGGGGGCCGGGACCGGGGAGCTGTTTTTT. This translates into CASSVSGGAGTGELFF.

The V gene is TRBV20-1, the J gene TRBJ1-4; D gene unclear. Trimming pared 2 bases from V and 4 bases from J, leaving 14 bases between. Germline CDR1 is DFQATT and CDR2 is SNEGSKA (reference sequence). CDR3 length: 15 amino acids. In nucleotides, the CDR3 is TGCAGTGCTAGAAGGTTTGGACGGATTAATGAAAAACTGTTTTTT. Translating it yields CSARRFGRINEKLFF.

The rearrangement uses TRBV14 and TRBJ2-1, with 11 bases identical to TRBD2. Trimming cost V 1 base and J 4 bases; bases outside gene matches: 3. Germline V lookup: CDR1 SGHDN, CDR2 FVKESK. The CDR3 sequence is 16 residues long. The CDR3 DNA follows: TGTGCCAGCAGCCAAGGGCGGACTAGCGGGTACAATGAGCAGTTCTTC. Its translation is CASSQGRTSGYNEQFF.

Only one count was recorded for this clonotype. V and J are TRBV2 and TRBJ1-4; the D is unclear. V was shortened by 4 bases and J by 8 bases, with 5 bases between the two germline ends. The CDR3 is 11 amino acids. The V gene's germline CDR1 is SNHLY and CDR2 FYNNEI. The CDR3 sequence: CASSVGEKLFF. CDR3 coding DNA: TGTGCCAGCAGTGTAGGGGAAAAACTGTTTTTT.

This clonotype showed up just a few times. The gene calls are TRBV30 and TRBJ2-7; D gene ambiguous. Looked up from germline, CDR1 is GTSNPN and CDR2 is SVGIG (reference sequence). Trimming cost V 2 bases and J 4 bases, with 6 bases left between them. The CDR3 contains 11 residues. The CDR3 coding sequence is TGTGCCTGGAGTCAACAGTACGAGCAGTACGTC. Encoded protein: CAWSQQYEQYV.

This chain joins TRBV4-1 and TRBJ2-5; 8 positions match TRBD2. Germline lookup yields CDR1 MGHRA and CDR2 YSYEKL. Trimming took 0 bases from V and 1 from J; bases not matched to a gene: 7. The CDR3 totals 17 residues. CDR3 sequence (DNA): TGCGCCAGCAGCCAAGAGTTAGCCCGGGGGGGCCAAGAGACCCAGTACTTC. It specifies CASSQELARGGQETQYF.

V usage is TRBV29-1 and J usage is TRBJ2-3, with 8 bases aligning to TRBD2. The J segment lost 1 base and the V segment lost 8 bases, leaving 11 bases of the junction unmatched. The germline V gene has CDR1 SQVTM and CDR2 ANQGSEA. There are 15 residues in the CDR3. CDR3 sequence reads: CSTEAGAPRTDTQYF. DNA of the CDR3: TGCAGCACCGAAGCGGGGGCTCCACGCACAGATACGCAGTATTTT.

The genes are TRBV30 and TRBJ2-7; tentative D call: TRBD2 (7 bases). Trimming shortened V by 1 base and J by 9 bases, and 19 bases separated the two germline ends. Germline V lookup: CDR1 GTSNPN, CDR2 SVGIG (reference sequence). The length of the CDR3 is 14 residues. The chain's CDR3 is CAWSEAGALAWQYF. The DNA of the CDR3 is TGTGCCTGGAGTGAGGCGGGGGCCCTTGCCTGGCAGTACTTC.

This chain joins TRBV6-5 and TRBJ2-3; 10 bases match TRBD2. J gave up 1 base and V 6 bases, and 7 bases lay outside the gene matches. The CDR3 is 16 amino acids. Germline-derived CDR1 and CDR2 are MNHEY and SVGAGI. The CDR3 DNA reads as TGTGCCAGCAGCCACTACGGACTAGCGGGCACAGATACGCAGTATTTT. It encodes CASSHYGLAGTDTQYF.

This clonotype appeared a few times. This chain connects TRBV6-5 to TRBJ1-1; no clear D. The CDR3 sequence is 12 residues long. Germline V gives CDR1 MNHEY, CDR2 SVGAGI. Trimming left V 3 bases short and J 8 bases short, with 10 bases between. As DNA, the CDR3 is TGTGCCAGCAGTTATCCCGGTGGGGAAGCTTTCTTT. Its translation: CASSYPGGEAFF.

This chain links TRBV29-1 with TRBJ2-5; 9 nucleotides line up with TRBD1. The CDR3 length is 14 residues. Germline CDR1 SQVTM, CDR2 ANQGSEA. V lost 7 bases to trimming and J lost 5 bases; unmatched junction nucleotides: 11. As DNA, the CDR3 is TGCAGCGGACGACAGGGGGACCAGTGGGAGACCCAGTACTTC. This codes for CSGRQGDQWETQYF.

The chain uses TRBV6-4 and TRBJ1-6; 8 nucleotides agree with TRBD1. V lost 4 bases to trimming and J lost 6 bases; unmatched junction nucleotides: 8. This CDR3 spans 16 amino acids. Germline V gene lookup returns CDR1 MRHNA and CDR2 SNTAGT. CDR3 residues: CASSATGTGSNSPLHF. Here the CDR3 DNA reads TGTGCCAGCAGTGCCACGGGGACAGGTTCTAATTCACCCCTCCACTTT.

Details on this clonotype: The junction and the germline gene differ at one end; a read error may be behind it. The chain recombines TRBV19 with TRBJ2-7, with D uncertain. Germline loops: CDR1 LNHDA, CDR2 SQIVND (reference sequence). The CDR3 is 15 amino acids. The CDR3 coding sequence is TGTGCCAGTAGTATAACCCTGCAAAGCTCCTGCGAGCAGTACTTC. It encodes CASSITLQSSCEQYF.

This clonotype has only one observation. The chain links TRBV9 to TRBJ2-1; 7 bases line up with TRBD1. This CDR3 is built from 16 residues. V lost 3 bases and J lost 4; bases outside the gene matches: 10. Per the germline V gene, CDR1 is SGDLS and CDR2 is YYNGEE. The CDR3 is CASSGRQGFVYNEQFF. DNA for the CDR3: TGTGCCAGCAGCGGACGACAGGGATTCGTTTACAATGAGCAGTTCTTC.

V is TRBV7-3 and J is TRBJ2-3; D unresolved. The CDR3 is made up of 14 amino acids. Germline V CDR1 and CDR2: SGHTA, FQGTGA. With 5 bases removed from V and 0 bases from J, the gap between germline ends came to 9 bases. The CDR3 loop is CASSTSHSTDTQYF. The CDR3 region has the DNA TGTGCCAGCAGCACATCCCATAGCACAGATACGCAGTATTTT.

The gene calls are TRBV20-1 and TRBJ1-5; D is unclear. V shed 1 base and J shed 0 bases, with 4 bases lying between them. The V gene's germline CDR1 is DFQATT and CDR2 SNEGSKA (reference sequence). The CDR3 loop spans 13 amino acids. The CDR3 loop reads CSARGFSNQPQHF. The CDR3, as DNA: TGCAGTGCTAGAGGTTTTAGCAATCAGCCCCAGCATTTT.

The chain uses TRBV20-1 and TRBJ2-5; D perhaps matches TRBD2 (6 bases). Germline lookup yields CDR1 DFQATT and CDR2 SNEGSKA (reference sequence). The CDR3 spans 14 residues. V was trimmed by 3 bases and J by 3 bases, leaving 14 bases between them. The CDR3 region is CSASLLAMEETQYF. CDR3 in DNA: TGCAGTGCTAGTCTGCTAGCGATGGAAGAGACCCAGTACTTC.

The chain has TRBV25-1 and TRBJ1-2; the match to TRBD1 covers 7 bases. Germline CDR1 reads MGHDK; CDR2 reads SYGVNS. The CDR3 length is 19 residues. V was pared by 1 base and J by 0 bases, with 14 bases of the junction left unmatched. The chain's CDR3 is CASSEWGWDSQLPNYGYTF. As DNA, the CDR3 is TGTGCCAGCAGTGAATGGGGTTGGGACAGCCAGCTGCCTAACTATGGCTACACCTTC.

CDR3 nucleotides: TGTGCCAGCAGCAACTCCGGGACTAGCGCAGAGACCCAGTACTTC. Its translation: CASSNSGTSAETQYF. The chain is built from TRBV7-9 and TRBJ2-5; TRBD2 aligns across 10 bases. Germline lookup yields CDR1 SEHNR and CDR2 FQNEAQ (reference sequence). CDR3 length: 15 amino acids. V trimming: 5 bases; J trimming: 4 bases; junction bases outside the gene matches: 7.

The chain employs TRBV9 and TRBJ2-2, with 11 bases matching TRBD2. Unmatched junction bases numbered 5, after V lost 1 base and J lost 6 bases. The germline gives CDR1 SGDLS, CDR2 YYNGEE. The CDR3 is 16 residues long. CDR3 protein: CASSVFSGGAPGELFF. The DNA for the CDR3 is TGTGCCAGCAGCGTATTTAGCGGGGGGGCCCCCGGGGAGCTGTTTTTT.